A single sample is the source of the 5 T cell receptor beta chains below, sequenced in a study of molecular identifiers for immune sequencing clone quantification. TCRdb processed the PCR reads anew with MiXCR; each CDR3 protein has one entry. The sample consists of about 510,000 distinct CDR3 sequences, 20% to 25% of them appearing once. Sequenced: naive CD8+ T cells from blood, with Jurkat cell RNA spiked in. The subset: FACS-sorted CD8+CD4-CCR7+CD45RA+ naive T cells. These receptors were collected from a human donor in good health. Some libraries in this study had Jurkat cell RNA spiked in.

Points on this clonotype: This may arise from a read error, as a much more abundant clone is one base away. For the CDR3, the DNA is TGCAGCGTTGAACTAGGACTAGCGGGAACCTACGTGCAGTACTTC. Translating gives CSVELGLAGTYVQYF. J is TRBJ2-7 and V is TRBV29-1; 12 nucleotides align to TRBD2. The CDR3 is made up of 15 amino acids. Germline lookup yields CDR1 SQVTM and CDR2 ANQGSEA.

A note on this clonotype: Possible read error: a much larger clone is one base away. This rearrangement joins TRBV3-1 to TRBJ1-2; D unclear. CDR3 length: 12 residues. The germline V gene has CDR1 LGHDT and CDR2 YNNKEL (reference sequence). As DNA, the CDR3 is TGTGCCTGCAGCCAAGAAAACTATGGCTACACCTTC. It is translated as CACSQENYGYTF.

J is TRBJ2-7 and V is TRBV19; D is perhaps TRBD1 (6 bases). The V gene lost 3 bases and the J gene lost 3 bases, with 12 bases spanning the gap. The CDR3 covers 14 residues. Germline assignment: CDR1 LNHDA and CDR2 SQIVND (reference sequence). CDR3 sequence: CASSIGTSHYEQYF. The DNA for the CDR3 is TGTGCCAGTAGTATTGGGACAAGCCACTACGAGCAGTACTTC.

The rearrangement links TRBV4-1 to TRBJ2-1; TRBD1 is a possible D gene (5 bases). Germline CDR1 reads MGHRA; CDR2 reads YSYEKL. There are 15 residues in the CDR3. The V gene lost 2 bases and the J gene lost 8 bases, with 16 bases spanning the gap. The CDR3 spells CASSQLGGHTHEQFF. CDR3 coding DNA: TGCGCCAGCAGCCAACTTGGCGGACACACACATGAGCAGTTCTTC.

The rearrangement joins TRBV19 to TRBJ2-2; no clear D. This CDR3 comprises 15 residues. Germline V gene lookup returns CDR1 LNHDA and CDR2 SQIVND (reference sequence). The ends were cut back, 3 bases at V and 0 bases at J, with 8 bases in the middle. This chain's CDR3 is CASSIGITNTGELFF. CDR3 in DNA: TGTGCCAGTAGTATTGGGATTACGAACACCGGGGAGCTGTTTTTT.